These T cell receptor beta chains were read from a single sample in a study of cytomegalovirus exposure and HLA in healthy donors. This table comes from immunoSEQ multiplex PCR, and its TCRdb copy is limited to in-frame clones, with some not included. The table records about 38,000 clones, 85% to 95% of them present only once. Material: PBMCs. These receptor sequences come from a young man in good health and CMV-seronegative. CDR3s include the opening cysteine and the closing phenylalanine or tryptophan. A D gene is named only where the DNA matches it firmly. Clone size is stated in some rows and not others, as once, few, many or a class when expanded.

size,J,D,V,DNA,CDR3
.,TRBJ2-3,TRBD2,TRBV6-4,TGTGCCAGCAGTCCCCTAGGTGGGACTAGCGAAGCAGATACGCAGTATTTT,CASSPLGGTSEADTQYF
once,TRBJ1-2,.,TRBV30,TGTGCCTGGACCGTCGGGTTTCAGGGGTACTCTGATGGCTACACCTTC,CAWTVGFQGYSDGYTF
.,TRBJ2-1,.,TRBV6-5,TGTGCCAGCAGTAAAGGAGGGGGCCTGAAGTTCTTC,CASSKGGGLKFF
.,TRBJ2-6,TRBD1,TRBV19,TGTGCCAGTACCCACGGGACAGGGGGCCTCGGATCTGGGGCCAACGTCCTGACTTTC,CASTHGTGGLGSGANVLTF
.,TRBJ1-6,.,TRBV27,TGTGCCAGCAGTTTATTAGCCATTCATTCACCCCTCCACTTT,CASSLLAIHSPLHF
.,TRBJ2-1,.,TRBV5-4,TGTGCCAGCAGACCGGACAGCAATGAGCAGTTCTTC,CASRPDSNEQFF
.,TRBJ1-1,TRBD1,TRBV25-1,TGTGCCAGCAGTGCCCCGACAGGGGGGGACACTGAAGCTTTCTTT,CASSAPTGGDTEAFF
.,TRBJ1-3,TRBD1,TRBV6-5,TGTGCCAGCAGGATGACAGGGGGCTCTGGAAACACCATATATTTT,CASRMTGGSGNTIYF
.,TRBJ2-7,TRBD2,TRBV27,TGTGCCAGCAGTTTATCCCGGGAGGCCCCTTTGTCCTACGAGCAGTACTTC,CASSLSREAPLSYEQYF
.,TRBJ2-4,.,TRBV6-4,TGTGCCAGCAGTTGGACTGAAGTAGCCAAAAACATTCAGTACTTC,CASSWTEVAKNIQYF
.,TRBJ2-2,TRBD1,TRBV28,TGTGCCAGCAGACTACCGGGACAGGGAGCGGAGCTGTTTTTT,CASRLPGQGAELFF
.,TRBJ1-5,.,TRBV28,TGTGCCAGCAGTTTAAGGCGGCGCAATAGCAATCAGCCCCAGCATTTT,CASSLRRRNSNQPQHF
few,TRBJ1-6,TRBD1,TRBV6-5,TGTGCCAGCAGTTACTCGTCAGGGGGCCTGTCACCCCTCCACTTT,CASSYSSGGLSPLHF
few,TRBJ2-3,.,TRBV28,TGTGCCAGCAGTTTGGCCCAGGGCAGCACAGATACGCAGTATTTT,CASSLAQGSTDTQYF
.,TRBJ1-1,.,TRBV7-8,TGTGCCAGCTACACATGGGGACAGAACACTGAAGCTTTCTTT,CASYTWGQNTEAFF
.,TRBJ2-5,TRBD1,TRBV13,TGTGCCAGCAGCATCGGACAGGGGCAAGAGACCCAGTACTTC,CASSIGQGQETQYF
.,TRBJ2-7,.,TRBV28,TGTGCCAGCAGTTCCCCCCTTCAGGGGGAGGCCTACGAGCAGTACTTC,CASSSPLQGEAYEQYF
.,TRBJ2-3,TRBD2,TRBV4-2,TGTGCCAGCAGCGGTAGCGGGGGGGCCGCAGATACGCAGTATTTT,CASSGSGGAADTQYF
.,TRBJ2-1,.,TRBV2,TGTGCCAGCAGTGAAGGCAGCCGGACTGCGTTTTACAATGAGCAGTTCTTC,CASSEGSRTAFYNEQFF
.,TRBJ1-3,.,TRBV19,TGTGCCACCGCGGGACCTTCTGGAAACACCATATATTTT,CATAGPSGNTIYF
.,TRBJ1-1,.,TRBV28,TGTGCCAGCAGTTTAATGCAGGGGAACACTGAAGCTTTCTTT,CASSLMQGNTEAFF
.,TRBJ1-1,.,TRBV27,TGTGCCAGCAGTTTATCCCAGGGGATGACTGAAGCTTTCTTT,CASSLSQGMTEAFF
.,TRBJ1-4,TRBD1,TRBV11-2,TGTGCCAGCAGCTTAGATGGCAGGGGGTATGAAAAACTGTTTTTT,CASSLDGRGYEKLFF
once,TRBJ2-3,TRBD2,TRBV6-5,TGTGCCAGCGAACTAGCGGGGGGAGGTACGCAGTATTTT,CASELAGGGTQYF
.,TRBJ2-3,TRBD2,TRBV7-8,TGTGCCAGCAGCCGTAGCGGGGGAGTATCAGATACGCAGTATTTT,CASSRSGGVSDTQYF
.,TRBJ2-1,TRBD2,TRBV18,TGTGCCAGCTCACCAGGTAGCGGGAGCTCCCACAATGAGCAGTTCTTC,CASSPGSGSSHNEQFF
.,TRBJ1-3,.,TRBV9,TGTGCCAGCAGCTGGGGATCAGGGCCGTTCTCTGGAAACACCATATATTTT,CASSWGSGPFSGNTIYF
.,TRBJ2-3,.,TRBV30,TGTGCTGGAGATAGGAACACAGATACGCAGTATTTT,CAGDRNTDTQYF
.,TRBJ1-3,TRBD1,TRBV9,TGTGCCAGCAGCGTCTCGACCGGGACAGGGTACGATTTTTCTGGAAACACCATATATTTT,CASSVSTGTGYDFSGNTIYF
.,TRBJ1-5,.,TRBV27,TGTGCCAGCAGTGTTACAGGGACTCAGCCCCAGCATTTT,CASSVTGTQPQHF
.,TRBJ2-4,.,TRBV12-2,TGTGCAAGTCGCCTCCGAACCGGTTGGAGCATTCAGTACTTC,CASRLRTGWSIQYF
.,TRBJ2-1,TRBD1,TRBV15,TGTGCCACCAGCAGACCGGGACAGGGGTCCAATGAGCAGTTCTTC,CATSRPGQGSNEQFF
.,TRBJ2-1,.,TRBV7-6,TGTGCCAGCAGCTCCCTAAGCGGAGAGTACAATGAGCAGTTCTTC,CASSSLSGEYNEQFF
.,TRBJ1-1,TRBD1,TRBV6-5,TGTGCCAGCCGAGACAGGGAACGAGCTTTCTTT,CASRDRERAFF
.,TRBJ2-7,TRBD1,TRBV29-1,TGCAGCGTTGCAGGGACAGGTCGAGGCTACGAGCAGTACTTC,CSVAGTGRGYEQYF
.,TRBJ2-1,TRBD2,TRBV30,TGTGCCTGGAGCATGGGACTAGCGGGAGTAAGTGAGCAGTTCTTC,CAWSMGLAGVSEQFF
.,TRBJ2-2,TRBD2,TRBV11-2,TGTGCCAGCAGCCGACTAGCGGGAAAAACCGGGGAGCTGTTTTTT,CASSRLAGKTGELFF
once,TRBJ2-5,TRBD2,TRBV7-7,TGTGCTAGCAGCCCCCAAGGCCGACTAGCGGGGGGGAAGCAAGAGACCCAGTACTTC,CASSPQGRLAGGKQETQYF
.,TRBJ1-5,.,TRBV5-6,TGTGCCAGCAGCCGCCGGAGAGACGAGCCCCAGCATTTT,CASSRRRDEPQHF
.,TRBJ2-7,.,TRBV7-9,TGTGCCAGCAGCTTTCAGGGCTACGAGCAGTACTTC,CASSFQGYEQYF
.,TRBJ2-1,TRBD2,TRBV6-5,TGTGCCAGCAGCCCGGGACTAGCGTGGATTGAGCAGTTCTTC,CASSPGLAWIEQFF
few,TRBJ1-2,.,TRBV19,TGTGCCAGTAGTCCAACCTACCTAGGCTACTATGGCTACACCTTC,CASSPTYLGYYGYTF